These 6 T cell receptor gamma chains came from one sample sequenced in a study of γδ T cells in repeated Plasmodium falciparum infection. TCRdb ran CATT on the multiplex PCR reads. The sample carries some 30,000 gamma-chain clones, 1.4% recorded once. Bulk repertoires came from Vgamma9/Vdelta2+ or Vdelta2-negative gammadelta T cells flow-sorted from PBMC. Material for sequencing was gamma-delta T cells from blood. These receptors came from a pool of human donors (malaria-infected and uninfected, not separated).

V gene TRGV3 combines with J gene TRGJ1 or TRGJ2. Because TCRdb records no J gene, it was assigned here through a match of the DNA to germline. Germline trimming cut 0 bases from V and 11 bases from J; bases unmatched to any gene: 22. CDR3 size: 17 residues. Germline assignment: CDR1 VTNTFY and CDR2 YDVSTARD (reference sequence). The CDR3 DNA is TGTGCCACCTGGGACAGGCCAAGGTCCCGGGGTTTACTCGAGAAACTCTTT. Translated: CATWDRPRSRGLLEKLF.

This clone has just a few counts. The protein TCRdb gives is from a much larger clone and does not agree with this DNA's translation at residue 11, likely a read error; the protein shown here comes from the DNA. The J gene has no call, while the V gene is TRGV4. The length of the CDR3 is 13 residues. CDR1 is EGSTGY, CDR2 YDSYTSSV, per germline. The chain's CDR3 is CATWDAFYYKRLF. CDR3 DNA: TGTGCCACCTGGGATGCCTTTTATTATAAGAGACTCTTT.

As regards this clone: Since a far larger clone is one base different, this is likely a read error. In the same sample, other DNA sequences code for this CDR3. The V call is TRGV8, the J call TRGJ1 or TRGJ2. This CDR3 has 14 amino acids. The germline CDR1 and CDR2 sequences are VENAVY and YDSYNSRV. V lost 3 bases and J lost 4; bases outside the gene matches: 9. The CDR3 region has the DNA TGTGCCACCTGGGATTTCCCATTATATTATAAGAAACTCTTT. Encoded protein: CATWDFPLYYKKLF.

At least ten counts were recorded for this clone. This probably arose from a read error, given a far larger clone one base away. Other DNA sequences in the sample encode the same CDR3. The V call is TRGV4, the J call TRGJ1 or TRGJ2. Germline assignment: CDR1 EGSTGY and CDR2 YDSYTSSV. The CDR3 loop spans 14 amino acids. The CDR3 DNA sequence: TGTGCCACCTGGGATGGGAGGAATTATTATAAGAAGCTCTTT. It codes for CATWDGRNYYKKLF.

In its sample, this clone was seen many times. The chain carries TRGV3 and TRGJ1 or TRGJ2. The J gene, left out of TCRdb, was set here by checking the DNA against germline. Germline CDR1 VTNTFY, CDR2 YDVSTARD (reference sequence). V lost 0 bases, J lost 6 bases, and 8 bases stayed unmatched. The CDR3 is made up of 14 amino acids. Here the CDR3 reads CATWDRQEGYKKLF. CDR3 DNA sequence: TGTGCCACCTGGGACAGGCAGGAAGGTTATAAGAAACTCTTT.

On this clone: TCRdb shows a much larger clone's protein in place of this DNA's translation, and the two differ at residue 3, likely through a read error; the protein shown is translated from the DNA. The V gene is TRGV9, the J gene TRGJ1 or TRGJ2. The J gene is not listed in TCRdb, so it was assigned here from a DNA match to germline. Germline V gene lookup returns CDR1 GITISATS and CDR2 ISYDGTV (reference sequence). V dropped 12 bases and J dropped 7; count of bases not matched to a gene: 6. This CDR3 contains 9 residues. CDR3 region: CAVSYKKLF. As DNA, the CDR3 is TGTGCCGTGTCCTATAAGAAACTCTTT.